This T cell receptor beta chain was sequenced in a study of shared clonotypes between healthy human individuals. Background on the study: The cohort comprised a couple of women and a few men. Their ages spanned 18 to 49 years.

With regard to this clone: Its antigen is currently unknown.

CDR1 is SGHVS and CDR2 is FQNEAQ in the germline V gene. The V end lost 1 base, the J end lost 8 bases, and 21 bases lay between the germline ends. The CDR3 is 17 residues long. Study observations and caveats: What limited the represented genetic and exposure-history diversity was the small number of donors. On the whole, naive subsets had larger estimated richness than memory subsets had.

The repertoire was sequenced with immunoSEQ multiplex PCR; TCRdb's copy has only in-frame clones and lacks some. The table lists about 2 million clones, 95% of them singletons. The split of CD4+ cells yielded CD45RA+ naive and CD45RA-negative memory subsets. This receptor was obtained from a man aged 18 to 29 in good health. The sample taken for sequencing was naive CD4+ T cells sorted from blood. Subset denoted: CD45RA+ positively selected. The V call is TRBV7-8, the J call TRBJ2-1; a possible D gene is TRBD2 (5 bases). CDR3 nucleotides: TGTGCCAGCAGCTTAGTAGAGGAGGCCCCTGAAGGCGATGAGCAGTTCTTC. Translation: CASSLVEEAPEGDEQFF. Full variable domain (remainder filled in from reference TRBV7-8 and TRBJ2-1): GAGVSQSPRYKVAKRGQDVALRCDPISGHVSLFWYQQALGQGPEFLTYFQNEAQLDKSGLPSDRFFAERPEGSVSTLKIQRTQQEDSAVYLCASSLVEEAPEGDEQFFGPGTRLTVL.